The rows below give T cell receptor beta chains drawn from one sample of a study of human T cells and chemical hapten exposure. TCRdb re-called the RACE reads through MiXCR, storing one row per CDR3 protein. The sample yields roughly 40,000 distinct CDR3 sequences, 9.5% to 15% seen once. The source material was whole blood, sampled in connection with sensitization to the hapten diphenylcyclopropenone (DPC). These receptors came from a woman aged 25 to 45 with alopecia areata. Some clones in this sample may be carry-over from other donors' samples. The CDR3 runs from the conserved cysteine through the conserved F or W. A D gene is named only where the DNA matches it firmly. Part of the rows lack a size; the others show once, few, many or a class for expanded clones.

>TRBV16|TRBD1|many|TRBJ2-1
CASSPLRQGAYNEQFF
TGTGCCAGCAGCCCCTTAAGACAGGGGGCTTACAATGAGCAGTTCTTC
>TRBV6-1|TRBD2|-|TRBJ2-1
CASSVLTAAGGPDEQFF
TGTGCCAGCAGTGTCCTGACGGCAGCGGGAGGGCCGGATGAGCAGTTCTTC
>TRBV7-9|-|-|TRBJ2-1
CASSLSSGTSYNEQFF
TGTGCCAGCAGCTTAAGCTCCGGGACCTCCTACAATGAGCAGTTCTTC
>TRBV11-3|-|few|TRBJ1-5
CASSLDMPQRPDQPQHF
TGTGCCAGCAGCTTAGACATGCCGCAAAGACCGGATCAGCCCCAGCATTTT
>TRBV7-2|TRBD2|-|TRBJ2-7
CASSYTSGSSYEQYF
TGTGCCAGCAGCTATACTAGCGGTTCTTCCTACGAGCAGTACTTC
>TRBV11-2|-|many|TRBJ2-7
CASSLEPGSNEQYF
TGTGCCAGCAGCTTAGAGCCGGGGAGTAACGAGCAGTACTTC
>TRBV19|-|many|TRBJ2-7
CASSFSFLSYEQYF
TGTGCCAGTAGCTTCAGTTTCCTCTCCTACGAGCAGTACTTC
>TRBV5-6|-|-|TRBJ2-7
CASSQLAAYSYEQYF
TGTGCCAGCAGCCAATTAGCGGCTTACTCCTACGAGCAGTACTTC
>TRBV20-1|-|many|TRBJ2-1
CSATGTRYNEQFF
TGCAGTGCTACCGGGACACGCTACAATGAGCAGTTCTTC
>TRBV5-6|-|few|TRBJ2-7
CASSFPAQGEQYF
TGTGCCAGCAGCTTCCCCGCTCAGGGTGAGCAGTACTTC
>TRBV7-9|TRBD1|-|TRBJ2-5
CASSPTGAQTQYF
TGTGCCAGCAGCCCGACAGGGGCGCAGACCCAGTACTTC
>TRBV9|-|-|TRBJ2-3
CASSVDEVTSTDTQYF
TGTGCCAGCAGCGTAGATGAGGTAACTAGCACAGATACGCAGTATTTT
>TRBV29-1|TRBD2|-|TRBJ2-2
CSVEGLAGNTGELFF
TGCAGCGTTGAAGGGCTAGCGGGAAACACCGGGGAGCTGTTTTTT